The TCR beta chain described here comes from a study of T cells after yellow fever vaccination. The CDR3 is made up of 17 amino acids. Germline V CDR1 and CDR2: SGHRS, YFSETQ. Between the trimmed V and J ends, which lost 4 bases and 3 bases, there was a span of 23 bases. TCRdb processed the 5' RACE reads anew with MiXCR; each CDR3 protein has one entry. The sample lists approximately 600,000 distinct CDR3 sequences, 10% to 15% occurring once. The source material was PBMCs, sampled on the day of the yellow fever booster vaccination. The chain has TRBV5-1 and TRBJ2-7, with D possibly matching TRBD2 (6 bases). The sequence derives from a man in his thirties or forties who received the YFV17D yellow fever vaccine. CDR3 in DNA: TGCGCCAGCAGCAAAATAAACTCCCGCCGGGAGAACTACGAGCAGTACTTC. Its translation is CASSKINSRRENYEQYF.